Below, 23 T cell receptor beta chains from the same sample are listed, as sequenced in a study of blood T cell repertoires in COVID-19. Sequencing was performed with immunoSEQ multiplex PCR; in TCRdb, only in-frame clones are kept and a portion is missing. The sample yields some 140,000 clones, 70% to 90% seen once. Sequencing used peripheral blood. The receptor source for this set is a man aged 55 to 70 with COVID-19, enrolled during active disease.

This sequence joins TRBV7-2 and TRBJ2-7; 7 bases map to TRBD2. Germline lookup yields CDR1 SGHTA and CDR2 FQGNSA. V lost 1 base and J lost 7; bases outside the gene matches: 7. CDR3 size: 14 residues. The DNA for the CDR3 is TGTGCCAGCAGCTTAGAAGGAGGGAGGGAGGAGCAGTACTTC. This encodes CASSLEGGREEQYF.

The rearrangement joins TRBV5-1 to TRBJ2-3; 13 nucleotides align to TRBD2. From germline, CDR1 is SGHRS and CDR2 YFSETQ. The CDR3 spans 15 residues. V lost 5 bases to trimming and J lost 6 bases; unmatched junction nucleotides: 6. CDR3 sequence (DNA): TGCGCCAGCAGGACTAGCGGGGGGCCCGGGGATACGCAGTATTTT. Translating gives CASRTSGGPGDTQYF.

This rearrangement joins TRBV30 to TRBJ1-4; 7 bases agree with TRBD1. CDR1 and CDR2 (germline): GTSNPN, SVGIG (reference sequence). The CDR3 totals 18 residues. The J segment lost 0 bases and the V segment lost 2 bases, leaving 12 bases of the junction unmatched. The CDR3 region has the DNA TGTGCCTGGAGTTCCCGGACAGGAATTTCTGCAACTAATGAAAAACTGTTTTTT. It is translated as CAWSSRTGISATNEKLFF.

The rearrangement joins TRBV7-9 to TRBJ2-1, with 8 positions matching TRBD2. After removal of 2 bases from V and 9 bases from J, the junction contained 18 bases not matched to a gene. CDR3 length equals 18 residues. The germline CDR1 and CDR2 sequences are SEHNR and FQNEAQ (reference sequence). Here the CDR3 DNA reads TGTGCCAGCAGCTTATTAGGTGGGGTGGGGACTAGTGGTTTTGAGCAGTTCTTC. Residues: CASSLLGGVGTSGFEQFF.

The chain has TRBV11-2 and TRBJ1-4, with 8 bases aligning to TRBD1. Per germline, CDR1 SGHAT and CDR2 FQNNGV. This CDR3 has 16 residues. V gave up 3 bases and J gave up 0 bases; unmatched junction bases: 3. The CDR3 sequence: CASSLTGAATNEKLFF. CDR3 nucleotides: TGTGCCAGCAGCTTGACAGGGGCAGCAACTAATGAAAAACTGTTTTTT.

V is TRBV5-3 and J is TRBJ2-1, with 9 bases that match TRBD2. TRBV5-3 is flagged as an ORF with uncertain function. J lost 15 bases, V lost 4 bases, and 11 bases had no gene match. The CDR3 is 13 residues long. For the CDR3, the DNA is TGTGCCAGAAGCCCGAGGACTAGCGAGGGGCCGTTCTTC. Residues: CARSPRTSEGPFF.

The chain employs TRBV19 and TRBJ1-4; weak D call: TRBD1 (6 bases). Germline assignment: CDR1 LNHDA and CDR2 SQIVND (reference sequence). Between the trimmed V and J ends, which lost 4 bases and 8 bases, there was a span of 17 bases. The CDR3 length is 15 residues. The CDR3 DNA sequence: TGTGCCAGTAGTAGACAGACAGGTACAGGGGAAAAACTGTTTTTT. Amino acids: CASSRQTGTGEKLFF.

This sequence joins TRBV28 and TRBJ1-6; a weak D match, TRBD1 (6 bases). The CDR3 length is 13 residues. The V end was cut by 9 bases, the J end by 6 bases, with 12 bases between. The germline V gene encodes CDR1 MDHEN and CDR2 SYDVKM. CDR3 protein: CASFRTVNSPLHF. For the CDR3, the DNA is TGTGCCAGTTTCCGGACAGTTAATTCACCCCTCCACTTT. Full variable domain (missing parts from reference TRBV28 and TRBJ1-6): DVKVTQSSRYLVKRTGEKVFLECVQDMDHENMFWYRQDPGLGLRLIYFSYDVKMKEKGDIPEGYSVSREKKERFSLILESASTNQTSMYLCASFRTVNSPLHFGNGTRLTVT.

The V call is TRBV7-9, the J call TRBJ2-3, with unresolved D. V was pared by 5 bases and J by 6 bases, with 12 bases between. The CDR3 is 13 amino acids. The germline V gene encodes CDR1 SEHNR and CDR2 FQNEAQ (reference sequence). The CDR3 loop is CASSESVSDTQYF. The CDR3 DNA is TGTGCCAGCAGCGAGTCGGTATCGGATACGCAGTATTTT.

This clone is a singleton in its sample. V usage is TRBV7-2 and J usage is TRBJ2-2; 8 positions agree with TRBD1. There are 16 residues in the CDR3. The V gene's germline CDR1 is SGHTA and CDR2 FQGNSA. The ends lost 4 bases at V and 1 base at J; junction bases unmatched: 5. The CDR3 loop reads CASSSTGTGNTGELFF. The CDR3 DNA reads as TGTGCCAGCAGCTCCACCGGGACAGGGAACACCGGGGAGCTGTTTTTT.

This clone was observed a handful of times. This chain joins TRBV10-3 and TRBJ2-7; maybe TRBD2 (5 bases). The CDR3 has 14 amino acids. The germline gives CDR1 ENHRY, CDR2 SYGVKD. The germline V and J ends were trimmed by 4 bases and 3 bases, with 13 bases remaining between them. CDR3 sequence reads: CAISVQAELYEQYF. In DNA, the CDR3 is TGTGCCATCAGTGTGCAAGCGGAACTCTACGAGCAGTACTTC.

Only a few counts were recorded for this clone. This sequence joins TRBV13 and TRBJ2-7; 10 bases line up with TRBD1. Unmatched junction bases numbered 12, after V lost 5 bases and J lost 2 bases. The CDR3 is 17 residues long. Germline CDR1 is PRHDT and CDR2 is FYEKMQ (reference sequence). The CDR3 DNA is TGTGCCAGCAGCGCCCGGGACAGGGGCTTCCCTCCCTACGAGCAGTACTTC. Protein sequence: CASSARDRGFPPYEQYF.

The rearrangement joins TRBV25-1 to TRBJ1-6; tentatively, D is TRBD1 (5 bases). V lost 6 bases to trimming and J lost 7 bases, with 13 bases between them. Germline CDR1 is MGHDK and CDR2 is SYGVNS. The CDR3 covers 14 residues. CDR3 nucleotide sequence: TGTGCCAGCAGGGTCGGACAAACAAATTCACCCCTCCACTTT. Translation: CASRVGQTNSPLHF.

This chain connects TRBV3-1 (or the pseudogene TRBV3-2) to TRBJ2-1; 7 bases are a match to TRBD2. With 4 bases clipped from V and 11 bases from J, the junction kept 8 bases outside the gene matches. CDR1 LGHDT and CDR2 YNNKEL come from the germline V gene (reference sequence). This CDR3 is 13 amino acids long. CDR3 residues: CASSPPTSQQQFF. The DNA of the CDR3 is TGTGCCAGCAGCCCCCCGACTAGCCAGCAGCAGTTCTTC.

CDR3 nucleotide sequence: TGTGCCAGCAGCCAGGGTTCTGGAAACACCATATATTTT. Protein sequence: CASSQGSGNTIYF. The gene calls are TRBV6-6 and TRBJ1-3; perhaps TRBD1 as D (5 bases). This CDR3 contains 13 residues. Trimming pared 6 bases from V and 1 base from J, leaving 7 bases between. Germline CDR1 and CDR2: MNHNY and SVGAGI (reference sequence).

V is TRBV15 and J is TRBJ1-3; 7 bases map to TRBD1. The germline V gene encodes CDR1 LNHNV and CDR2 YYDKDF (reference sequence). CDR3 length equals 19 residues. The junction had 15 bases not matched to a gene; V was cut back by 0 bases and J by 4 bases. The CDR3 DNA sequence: TGTGCCACCAGCAGAGACCCCAGGGGGTCGGTGGTTCAAGGAAACACCATATATTTT. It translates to CATSRDPRGSVVQGNTIYF.

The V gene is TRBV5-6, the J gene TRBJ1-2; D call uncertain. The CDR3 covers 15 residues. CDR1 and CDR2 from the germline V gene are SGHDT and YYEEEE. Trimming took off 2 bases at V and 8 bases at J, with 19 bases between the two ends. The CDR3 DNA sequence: TGTGCCAGCAGCTTAGCGTACACGGTCTATATGGGCTACACCTTC. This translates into CASSLAYTVYMGYTF.

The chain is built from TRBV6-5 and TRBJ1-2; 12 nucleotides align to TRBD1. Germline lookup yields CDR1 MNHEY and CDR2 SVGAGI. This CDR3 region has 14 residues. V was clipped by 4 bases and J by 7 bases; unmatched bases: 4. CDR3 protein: CASSSRDRGLGYTF. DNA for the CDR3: TGTGCCAGCAGTTCGCGGGACAGGGGGCTTGGCTACACCTTC.

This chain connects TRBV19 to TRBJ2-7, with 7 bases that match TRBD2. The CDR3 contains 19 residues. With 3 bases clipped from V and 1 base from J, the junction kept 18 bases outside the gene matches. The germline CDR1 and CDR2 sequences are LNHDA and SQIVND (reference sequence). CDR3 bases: TGTGCCAGTAGTATTAATGTCCTTAGGCCTAGCGGTTCTTCCTACGAGCAGTACTTC. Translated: CASSINVLRPSGSSYEQYF.

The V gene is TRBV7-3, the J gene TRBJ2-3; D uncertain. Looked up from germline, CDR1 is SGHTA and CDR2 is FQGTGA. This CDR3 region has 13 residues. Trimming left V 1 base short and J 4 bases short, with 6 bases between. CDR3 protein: CASSLSYSDTQYF. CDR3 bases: TGTGCCAGCAGCTTAAGCTACTCAGATACGCAGTATTTT. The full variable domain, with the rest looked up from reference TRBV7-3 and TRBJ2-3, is GAGVSQTPSNKVTEKGKYVELRCDPISGHTALYWYRQSLGQGPEFLIYFQGTGAADDSGLPNDRFFAVRPEGSVSTLKIQRTERGDSAVYLCASSLSYSDTQYFGPGTRLTVL.

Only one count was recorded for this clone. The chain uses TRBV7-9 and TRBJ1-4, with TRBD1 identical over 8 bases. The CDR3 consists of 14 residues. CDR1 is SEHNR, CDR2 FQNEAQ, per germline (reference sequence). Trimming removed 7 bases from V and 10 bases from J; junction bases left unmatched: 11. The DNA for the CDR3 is TGTGCCAGCATCATACAGGGGGTGACGGGAAAACTGTTTTTT. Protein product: CASIIQGVTGKLFF. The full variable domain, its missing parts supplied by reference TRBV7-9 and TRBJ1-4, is DTGVSQNPRHKITKRGQNVTFRCDPISEHNRLYWYRQTLGQGPEFLTYFQNEAQLEKSRLLSDRFSAERPKGSFSTLEIQRTEQGDSAMYLCASIIQGVTGKLFFGSGTQLSVL.

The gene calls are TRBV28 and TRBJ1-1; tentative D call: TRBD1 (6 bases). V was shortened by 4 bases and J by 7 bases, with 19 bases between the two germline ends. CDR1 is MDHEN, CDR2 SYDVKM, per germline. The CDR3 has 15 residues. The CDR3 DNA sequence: TGTGCCAGCAGTTCTGACGGGGGGGCTCGGATTGAAGCTTTCTTT. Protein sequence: CASSSDGGARIEAFF.

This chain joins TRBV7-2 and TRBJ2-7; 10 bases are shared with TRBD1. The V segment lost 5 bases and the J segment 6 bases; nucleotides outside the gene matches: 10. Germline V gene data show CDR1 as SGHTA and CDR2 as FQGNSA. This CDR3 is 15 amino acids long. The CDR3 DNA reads TGTGCCAGCAGCCTAACCGGGACAGGGGTAGGCGAGCAGTACTTC. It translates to CASSLTGTGVGEQYF.